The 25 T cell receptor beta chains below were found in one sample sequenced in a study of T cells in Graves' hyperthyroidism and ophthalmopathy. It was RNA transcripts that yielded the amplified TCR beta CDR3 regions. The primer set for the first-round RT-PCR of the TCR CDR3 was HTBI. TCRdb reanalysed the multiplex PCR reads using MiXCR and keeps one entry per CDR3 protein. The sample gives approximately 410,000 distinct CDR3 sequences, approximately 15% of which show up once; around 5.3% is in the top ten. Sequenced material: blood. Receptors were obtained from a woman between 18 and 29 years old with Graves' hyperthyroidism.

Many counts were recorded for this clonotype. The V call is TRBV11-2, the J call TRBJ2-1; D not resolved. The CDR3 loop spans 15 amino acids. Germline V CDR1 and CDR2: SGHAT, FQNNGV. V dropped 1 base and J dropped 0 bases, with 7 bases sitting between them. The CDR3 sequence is CASSLALSSYNEQFF. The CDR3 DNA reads TGTGCCAGCAGCTTAGCGCTGAGCTCCTACAATGAGCAGTTCTTC.

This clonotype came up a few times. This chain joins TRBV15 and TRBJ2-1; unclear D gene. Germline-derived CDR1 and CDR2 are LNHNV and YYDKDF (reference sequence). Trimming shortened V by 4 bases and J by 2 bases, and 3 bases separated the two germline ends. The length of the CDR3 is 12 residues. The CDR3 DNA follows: TGTGCCACCAGCAAAACCTACAATGAGCAGTTCTTC. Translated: CATSKTYNEQFF.

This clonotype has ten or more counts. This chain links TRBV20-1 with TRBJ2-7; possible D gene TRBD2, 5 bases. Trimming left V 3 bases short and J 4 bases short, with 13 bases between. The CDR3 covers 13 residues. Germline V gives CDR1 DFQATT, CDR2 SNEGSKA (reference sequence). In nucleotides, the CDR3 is TGCAGTGCTAGGGGAGAGGTCCCTTACGAGCAGTACTTC. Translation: CSARGEVPYEQYF.

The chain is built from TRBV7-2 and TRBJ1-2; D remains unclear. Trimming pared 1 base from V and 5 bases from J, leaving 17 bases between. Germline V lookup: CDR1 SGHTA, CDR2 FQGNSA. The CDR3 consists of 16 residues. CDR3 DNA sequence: TGTGCCAGCAGCTTAGAGGTCGGTCGGCTGAAGTATGGCTACACCTTC. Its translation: CASSLEVGRLKYGYTF. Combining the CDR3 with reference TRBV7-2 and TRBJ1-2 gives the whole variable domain GAGVSQSPSNKVTEKGKDVELRCDPISGHTALYWYRQSLGQGLEFLIYFQGNSAPDKSGLPSDRFSAERTGGSVSTLTIQRTQQEDSAVYLCASSLEVGRLKYGYTFGSGTRLTVV.

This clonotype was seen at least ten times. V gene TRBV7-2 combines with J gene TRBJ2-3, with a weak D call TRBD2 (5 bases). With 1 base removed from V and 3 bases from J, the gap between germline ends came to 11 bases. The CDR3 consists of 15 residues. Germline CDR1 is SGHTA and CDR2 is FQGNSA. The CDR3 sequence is CASSLEGLATDTQYF. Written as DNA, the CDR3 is TGTGCCAGCAGCTTAGAAGGGCTAGCTACAGATACGCAGTATTTT.

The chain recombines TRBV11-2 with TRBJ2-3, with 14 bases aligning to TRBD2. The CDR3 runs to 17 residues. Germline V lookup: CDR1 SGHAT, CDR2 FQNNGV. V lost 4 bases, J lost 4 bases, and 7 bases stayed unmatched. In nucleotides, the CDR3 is TGTGCCAGCAGCTCTGGGACTAGCGGGAGAGTCGCAGATACGCAGTATTTT. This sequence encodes CASSSGTSGRVADTQYF. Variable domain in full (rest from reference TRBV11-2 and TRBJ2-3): EAGVAQSPRYKIIEKRQSVAFWCNPISGHATLYWYQQILGQGPKLLIQFQNNGVVDDSQLPKDRFSAERLKGVDSTLKIQPAKLEDSAVYLCASSSGTSGRVADTQYFGPGTRLTVL.

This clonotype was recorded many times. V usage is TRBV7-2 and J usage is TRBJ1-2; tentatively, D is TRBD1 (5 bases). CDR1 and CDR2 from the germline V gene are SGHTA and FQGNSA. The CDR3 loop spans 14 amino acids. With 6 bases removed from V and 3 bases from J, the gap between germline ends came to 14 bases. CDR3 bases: TGTGCCAGCAGTAGAGGAGGGGTGGACTATGGCTACACCTTC. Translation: CASSRGGVDYGYTF.

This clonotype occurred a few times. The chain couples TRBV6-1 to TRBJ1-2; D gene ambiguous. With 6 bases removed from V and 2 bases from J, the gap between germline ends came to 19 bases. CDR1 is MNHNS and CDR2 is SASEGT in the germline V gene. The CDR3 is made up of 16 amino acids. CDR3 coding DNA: TGTGCCAGCAGCGCCGCCTCACGGCCTAGAAACTATGGCTACACCTTC. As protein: CASSAASRPRNYGYTF.

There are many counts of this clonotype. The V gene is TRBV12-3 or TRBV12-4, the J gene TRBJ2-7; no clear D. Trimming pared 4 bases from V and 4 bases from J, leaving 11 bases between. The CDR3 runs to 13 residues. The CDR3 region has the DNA TGTGCCAGCAGTTCCGCCCCAGATTACGAGCAGTACTTC. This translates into CASSSAPDYEQYF.

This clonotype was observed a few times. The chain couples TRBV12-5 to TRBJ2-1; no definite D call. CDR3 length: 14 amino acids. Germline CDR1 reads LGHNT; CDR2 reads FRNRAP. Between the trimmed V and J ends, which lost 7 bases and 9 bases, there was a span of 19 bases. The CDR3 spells CASAFLVGLGEQFF. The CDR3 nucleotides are TGTGCTAGTGCGTTTTTGGTTGGCCTCGGTGAGCAGTTCTTC.

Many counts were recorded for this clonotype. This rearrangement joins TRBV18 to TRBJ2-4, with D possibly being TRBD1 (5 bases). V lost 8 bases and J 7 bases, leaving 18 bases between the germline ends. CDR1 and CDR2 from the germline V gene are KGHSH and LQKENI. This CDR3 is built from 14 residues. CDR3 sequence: CASRETGSGNIQYF. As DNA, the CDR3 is TGTGCCAGCCGCGAGACGGGTTCAGGGAACATTCAGTACTTC.

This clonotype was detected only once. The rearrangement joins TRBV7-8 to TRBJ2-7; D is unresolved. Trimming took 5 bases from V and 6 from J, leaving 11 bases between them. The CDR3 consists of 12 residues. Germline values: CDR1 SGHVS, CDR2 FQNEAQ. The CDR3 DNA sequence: TGTGCCAGCAGCCAAGTCGGGTCCGAGCAGTACTTC. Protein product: CASSQVGSEQYF.

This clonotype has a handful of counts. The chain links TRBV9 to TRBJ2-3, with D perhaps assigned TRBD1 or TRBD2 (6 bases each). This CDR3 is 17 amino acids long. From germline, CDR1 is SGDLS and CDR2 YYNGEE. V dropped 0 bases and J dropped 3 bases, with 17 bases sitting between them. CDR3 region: CASSVGGSGGGTDTQYF. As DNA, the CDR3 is TGTGCCAGCAGCGTAGGTGGTAGCGGAGGGGGGACAGATACGCAGTATTTT.

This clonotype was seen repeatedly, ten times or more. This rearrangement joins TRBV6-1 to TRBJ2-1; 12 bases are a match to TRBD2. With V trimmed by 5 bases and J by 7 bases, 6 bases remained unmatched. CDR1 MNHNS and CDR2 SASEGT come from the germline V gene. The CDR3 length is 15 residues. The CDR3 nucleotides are TGTGCCAGCAGTCTAGCGGGAGGGCGGCGGAATGAGCAGTTCTTC. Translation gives CASSLAGGRRNEQFF.

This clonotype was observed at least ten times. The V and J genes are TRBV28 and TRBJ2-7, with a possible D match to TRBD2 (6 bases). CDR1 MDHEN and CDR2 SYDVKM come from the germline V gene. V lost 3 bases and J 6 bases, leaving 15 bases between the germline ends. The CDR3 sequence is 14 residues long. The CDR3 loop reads CASSFAGRSTEQYF. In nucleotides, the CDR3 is TGTGCCAGCAGTTTCGCGGGACGGAGCACCGAGCAGTACTTC.

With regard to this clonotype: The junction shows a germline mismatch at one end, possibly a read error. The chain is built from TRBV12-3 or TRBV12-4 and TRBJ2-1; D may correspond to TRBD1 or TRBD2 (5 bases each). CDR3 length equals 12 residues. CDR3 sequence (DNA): TGTGCCAGCAGTCATATGAGGTTTGAGGGGATCTTC. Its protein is CASSHMRFEGIF.

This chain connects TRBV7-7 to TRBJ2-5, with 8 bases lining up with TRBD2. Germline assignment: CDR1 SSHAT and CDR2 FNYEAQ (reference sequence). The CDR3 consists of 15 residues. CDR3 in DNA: TGTGCTAGCTCCGGGCCGGGAGGGCCCTCGGAGACCCAGTACTTC. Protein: CASSGPGGPSETQYF.

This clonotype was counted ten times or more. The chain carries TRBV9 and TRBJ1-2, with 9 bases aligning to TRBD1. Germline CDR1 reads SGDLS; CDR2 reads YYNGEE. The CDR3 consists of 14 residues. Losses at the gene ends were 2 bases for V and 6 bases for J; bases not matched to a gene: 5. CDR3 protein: CASSVTGGDNGYTF. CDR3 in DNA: TGTGCCAGCAGCGTGACAGGGGGTGATAATGGCTACACCTTC.

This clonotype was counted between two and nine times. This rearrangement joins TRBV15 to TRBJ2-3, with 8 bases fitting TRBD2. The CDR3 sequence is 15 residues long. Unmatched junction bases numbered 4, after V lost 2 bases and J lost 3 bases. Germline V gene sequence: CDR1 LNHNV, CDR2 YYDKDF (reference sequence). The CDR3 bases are TGTGCCACCAGCAGACCTCGGGAGGGGACAGATACGCAGTATTTT. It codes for CATSRPREGTDTQYF.

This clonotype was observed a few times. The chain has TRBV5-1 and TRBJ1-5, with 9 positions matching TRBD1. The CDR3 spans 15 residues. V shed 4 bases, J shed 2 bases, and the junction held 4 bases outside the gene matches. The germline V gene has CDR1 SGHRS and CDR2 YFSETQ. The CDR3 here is CASSHGTGRNQPQHF. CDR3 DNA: TGCGCCAGCAGCCACGGGACAGGGCGCAATCAGCCCCAGCATTTT.

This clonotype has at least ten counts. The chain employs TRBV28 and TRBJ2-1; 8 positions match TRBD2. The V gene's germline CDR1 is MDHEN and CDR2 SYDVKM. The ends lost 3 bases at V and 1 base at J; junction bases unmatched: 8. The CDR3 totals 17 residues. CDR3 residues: CASSFSRGLGSYNEQFF. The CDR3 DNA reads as TGTGCCAGCAGTTTCTCCAGGGGACTAGGGTCCTACAATGAGCAGTTCTTC.

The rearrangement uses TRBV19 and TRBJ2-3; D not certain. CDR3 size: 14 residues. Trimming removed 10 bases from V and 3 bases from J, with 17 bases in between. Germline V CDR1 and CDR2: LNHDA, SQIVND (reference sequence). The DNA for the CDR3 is TGTGCCACCCAACCCCGTCCATTTACAGATACGCAGTATTTT. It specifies CATQPRPFTDTQYF.

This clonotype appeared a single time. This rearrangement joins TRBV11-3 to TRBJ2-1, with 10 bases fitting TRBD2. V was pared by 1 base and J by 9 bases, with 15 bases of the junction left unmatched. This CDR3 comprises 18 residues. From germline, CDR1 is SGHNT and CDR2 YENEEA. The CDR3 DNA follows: TGTGCCAGCAGCTTAGGCGGACTAGCGGCAATCTTCCTCGGTGAGCAGTTCTTC. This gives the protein CASSLGGLAAIFLGEQFF.

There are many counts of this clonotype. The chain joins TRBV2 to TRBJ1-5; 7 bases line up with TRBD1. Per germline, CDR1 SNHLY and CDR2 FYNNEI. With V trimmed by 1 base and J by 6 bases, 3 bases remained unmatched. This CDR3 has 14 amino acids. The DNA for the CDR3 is TGTGCCAGCAGTGAAGTGGCAGGGGGTCAGCCCCAGCATTTT. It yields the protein CASSEVAGGQPQHF.

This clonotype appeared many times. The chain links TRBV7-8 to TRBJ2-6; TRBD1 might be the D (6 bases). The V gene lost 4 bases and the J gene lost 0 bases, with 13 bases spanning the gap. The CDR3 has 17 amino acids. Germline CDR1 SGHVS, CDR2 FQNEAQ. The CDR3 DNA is TGTGCCAGCAGCTGGAGACAGGTGCGCTCTGGGGCCAACGTCCTGACTTTC. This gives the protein CASSWRQVRSGANVLTF.